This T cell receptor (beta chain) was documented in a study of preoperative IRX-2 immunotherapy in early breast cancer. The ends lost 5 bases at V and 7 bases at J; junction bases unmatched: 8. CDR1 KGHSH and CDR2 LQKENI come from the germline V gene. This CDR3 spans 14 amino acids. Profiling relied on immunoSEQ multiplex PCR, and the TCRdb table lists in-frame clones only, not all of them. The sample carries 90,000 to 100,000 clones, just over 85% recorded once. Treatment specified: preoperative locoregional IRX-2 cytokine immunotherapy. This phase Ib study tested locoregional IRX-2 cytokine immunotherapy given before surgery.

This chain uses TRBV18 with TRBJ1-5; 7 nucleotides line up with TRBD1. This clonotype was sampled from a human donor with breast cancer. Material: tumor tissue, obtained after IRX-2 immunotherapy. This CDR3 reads CASSAQTGAQPQHF. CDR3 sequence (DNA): TGTGCCAGCTCAGCACAAACAGGGGCCCAGCCCCAGCATTTT.